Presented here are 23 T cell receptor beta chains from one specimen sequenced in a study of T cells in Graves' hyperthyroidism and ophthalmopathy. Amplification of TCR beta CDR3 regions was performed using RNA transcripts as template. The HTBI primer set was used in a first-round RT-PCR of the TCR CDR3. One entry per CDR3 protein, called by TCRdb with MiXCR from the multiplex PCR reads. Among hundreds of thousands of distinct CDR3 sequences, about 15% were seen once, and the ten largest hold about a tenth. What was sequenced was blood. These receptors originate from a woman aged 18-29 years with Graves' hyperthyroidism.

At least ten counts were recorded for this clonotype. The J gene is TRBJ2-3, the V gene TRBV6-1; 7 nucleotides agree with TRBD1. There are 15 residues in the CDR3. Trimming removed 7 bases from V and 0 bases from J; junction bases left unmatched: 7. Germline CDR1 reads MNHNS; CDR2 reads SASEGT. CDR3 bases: TGTGCCAGCATCTCCGACAGGGCTAGCACAGATACGCAGTATTTT. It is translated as CASISDRASTDTQYF.

Here the CDR3 DNA reads TGTGCCAGCAGCTTAACGGTCCTCGGCACCGGGGAGCTGTTTTTT. Encoded protein: CASSLTVLGTGELFF. The V and J genes are TRBV7-3 and TRBJ2-2, with D uncertain. Germline V gene data show CDR1 as SGHTA and CDR2 as FQGTGA. CDR3 length: 15 residues. The V end was cut by 0 bases, the J end by 4 bases, with 9 bases between.

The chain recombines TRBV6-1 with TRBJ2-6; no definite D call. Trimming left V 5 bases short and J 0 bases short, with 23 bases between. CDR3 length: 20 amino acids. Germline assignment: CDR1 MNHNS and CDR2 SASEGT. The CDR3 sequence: CASSYLISEILYSGANVLTF. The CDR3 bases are TGTGCCAGCAGTTACTTGATTTCCGAGATTCTGTACTCTGGGGCCAACGTCCTGACTTTC.

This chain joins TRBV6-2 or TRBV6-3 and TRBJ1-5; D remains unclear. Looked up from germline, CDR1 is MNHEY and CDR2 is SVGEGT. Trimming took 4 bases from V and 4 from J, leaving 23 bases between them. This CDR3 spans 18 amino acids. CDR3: CASSSNKSPTLGNQPQHF. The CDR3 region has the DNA TGTGCCAGCAGTTCTAACAAGTCACCCACCCTGGGGAATCAGCCCCAGCATTTT.

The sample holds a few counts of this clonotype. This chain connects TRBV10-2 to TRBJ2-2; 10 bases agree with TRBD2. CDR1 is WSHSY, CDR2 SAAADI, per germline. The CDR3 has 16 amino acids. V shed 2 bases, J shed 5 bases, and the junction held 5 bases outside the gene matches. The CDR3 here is CASSEGLGLATGELFF. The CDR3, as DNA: TGCGCCAGCAGTGAGGGTTTGGGACTAGCGACCGGGGAGCTGTTTTTT.

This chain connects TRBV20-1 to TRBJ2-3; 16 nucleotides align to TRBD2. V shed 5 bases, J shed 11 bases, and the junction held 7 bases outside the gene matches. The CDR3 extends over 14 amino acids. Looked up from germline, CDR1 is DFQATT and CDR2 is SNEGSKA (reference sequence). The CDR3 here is CSAGTSGRVRVQYF. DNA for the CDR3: TGCAGTGCTGGGACTAGCGGGAGGGTTAGGGTGCAGTATTTT.

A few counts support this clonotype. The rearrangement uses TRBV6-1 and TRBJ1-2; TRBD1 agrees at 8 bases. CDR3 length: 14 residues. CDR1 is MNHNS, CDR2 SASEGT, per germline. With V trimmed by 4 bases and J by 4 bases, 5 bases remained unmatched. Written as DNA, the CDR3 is TGTGCCAGCAGTGTCAGGGGGCTCAGCTATGGCTACACCTTC. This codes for CASSVRGLSYGYTF.

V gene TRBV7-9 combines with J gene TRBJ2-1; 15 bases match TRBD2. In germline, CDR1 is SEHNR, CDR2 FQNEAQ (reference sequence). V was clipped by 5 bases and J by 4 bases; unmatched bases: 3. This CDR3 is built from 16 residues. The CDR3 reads CASSGTSGGWYNEQFF. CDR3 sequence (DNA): TGTGCCAGCAGCGGGACTAGCGGGGGGTGGTACAATGAGCAGTTCTTC.

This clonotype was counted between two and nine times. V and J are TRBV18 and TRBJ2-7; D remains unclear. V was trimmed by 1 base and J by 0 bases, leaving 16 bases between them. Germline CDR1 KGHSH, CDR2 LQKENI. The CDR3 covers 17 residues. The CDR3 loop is CASSPQNPNGGSYEQYF. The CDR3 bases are TGTGCCAGCTCACCACAGAATCCCAACGGCGGCTCCTACGAGCAGTACTTC.

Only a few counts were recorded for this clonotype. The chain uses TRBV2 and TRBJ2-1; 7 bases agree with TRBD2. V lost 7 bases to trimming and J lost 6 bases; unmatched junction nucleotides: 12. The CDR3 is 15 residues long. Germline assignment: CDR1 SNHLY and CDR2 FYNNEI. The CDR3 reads CASTEEVAGSNEQFF. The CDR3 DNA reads TGTGCCAGCACCGAGGAAGTAGCGGGTAGCAATGAGCAGTTCTTC.

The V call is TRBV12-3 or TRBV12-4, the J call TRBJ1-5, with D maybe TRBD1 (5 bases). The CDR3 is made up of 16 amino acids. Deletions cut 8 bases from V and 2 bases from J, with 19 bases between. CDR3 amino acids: CASGWGRALGNQPQHF. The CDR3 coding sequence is TGTGCCAGCGGTTGGGGCAGGGCGTTGGGCAATCAGCCCCAGCATTTT.

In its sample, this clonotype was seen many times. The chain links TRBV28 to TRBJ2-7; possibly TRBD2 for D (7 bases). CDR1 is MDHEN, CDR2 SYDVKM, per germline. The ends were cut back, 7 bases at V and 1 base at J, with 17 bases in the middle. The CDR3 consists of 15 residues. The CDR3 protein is CASTGGSSGSYEQYF. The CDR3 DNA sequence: TGTGCCAGCACCGGGGGCTCTAGCGGATCCTACGAGCAGTACTTC.

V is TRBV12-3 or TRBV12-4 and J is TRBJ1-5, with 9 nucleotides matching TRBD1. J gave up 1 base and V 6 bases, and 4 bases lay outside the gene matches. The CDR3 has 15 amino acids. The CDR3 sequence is CASRQGALSNQPQHF. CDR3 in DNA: TGTGCCAGCAGACAGGGGGCATTGAGCAATCAGCCCCAGCATTTT.

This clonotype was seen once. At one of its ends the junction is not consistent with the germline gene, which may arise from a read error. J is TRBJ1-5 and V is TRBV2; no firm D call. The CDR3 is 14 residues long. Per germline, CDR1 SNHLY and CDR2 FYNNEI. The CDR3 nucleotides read TGTGCCAGCAGTGAAGCCAGCGGGAACCAACCCCGGCATTTT. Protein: CASSEASGNQPRHF.

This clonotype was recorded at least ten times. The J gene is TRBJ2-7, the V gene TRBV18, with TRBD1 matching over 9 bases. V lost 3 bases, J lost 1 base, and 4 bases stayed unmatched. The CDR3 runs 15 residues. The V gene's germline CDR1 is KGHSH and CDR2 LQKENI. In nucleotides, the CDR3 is TGTGCCAGCTCACCGGGACAGGGAAAATCCTACGAGCAGTACTTC. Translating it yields CASSPGQGKSYEQYF.

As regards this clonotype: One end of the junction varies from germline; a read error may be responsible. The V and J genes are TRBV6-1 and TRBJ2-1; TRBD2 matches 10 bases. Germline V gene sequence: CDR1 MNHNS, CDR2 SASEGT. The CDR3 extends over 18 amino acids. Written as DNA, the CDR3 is TGCGCCAGCAGTATCCCCCCACGGACTAGCGGAACCTACAATGAGCAGTTCTTC. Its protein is CASSIPPRTSGTYNEQFF.

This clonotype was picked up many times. CDR3 protein: CASSPLAGLDQPQHF. The CDR3 DNA follows: TGTGCCAGCTCACCATTAGCGGGGCTTGATCAGCCCCAGCATTTT. The chain couples TRBV18 to TRBJ1-5; possibly TRBD1 for D (5 bases). This CDR3 is 15 amino acids long. Germline V CDR1 and CDR2: KGHSH, LQKENI. Trimming stripped 2 bases from V and 5 bases from J, with 13 bases between.

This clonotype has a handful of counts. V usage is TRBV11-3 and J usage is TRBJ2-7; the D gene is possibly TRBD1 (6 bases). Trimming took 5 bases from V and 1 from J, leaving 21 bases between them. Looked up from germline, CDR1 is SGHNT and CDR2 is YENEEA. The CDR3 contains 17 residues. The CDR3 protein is CASSPTGLGDWSYEQYF. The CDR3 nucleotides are TGTGCCAGCAGCCCAACAGGGTTGGGAGATTGGTCCTACGAGCAGTACTTC.

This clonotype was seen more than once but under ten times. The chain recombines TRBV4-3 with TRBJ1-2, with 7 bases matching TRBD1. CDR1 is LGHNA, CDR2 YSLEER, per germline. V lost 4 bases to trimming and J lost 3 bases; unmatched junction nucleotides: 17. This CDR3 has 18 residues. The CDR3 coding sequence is TGCGCCAGCAGCCCGAAAGGCCCAGGGGGGGATTGGGACTATGGCTACACCTTC. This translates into CASSPKGPGGDWDYGYTF.

The CDR3 sequence is CASSLAGRGGHEQYF. The CDR3 DNA reads as TGTGCCAGCAGTTTAGCGGGAAGGGGCGGGCACGAGCAGTACTTC. V usage is TRBV12-3 or TRBV12-4 and J usage is TRBJ2-7, with D perhaps assigned TRBD1 or TRBD2 (5 bases each). V was trimmed by 0 bases and J by 5 bases, leaving 14 bases between them. The CDR3 is 15 residues long.

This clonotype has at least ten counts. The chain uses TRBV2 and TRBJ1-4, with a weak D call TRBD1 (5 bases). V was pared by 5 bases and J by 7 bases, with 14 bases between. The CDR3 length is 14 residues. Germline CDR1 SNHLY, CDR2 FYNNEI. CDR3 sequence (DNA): TGTGCCAGCAGTAACTACCTTGGGGGTGAAAAACTGTTTTTT. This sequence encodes CASSNYLGGEKLFF.

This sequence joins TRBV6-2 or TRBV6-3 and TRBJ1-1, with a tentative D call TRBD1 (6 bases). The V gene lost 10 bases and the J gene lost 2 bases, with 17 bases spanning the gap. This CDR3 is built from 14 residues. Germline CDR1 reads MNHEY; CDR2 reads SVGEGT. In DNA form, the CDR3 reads TGTGCCACCCTCGGACCGGGACAAAACACTGAAGCTTTCTTT. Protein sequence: CATLGPGQNTEAFF.

The CDR3 coding sequence is TGTGCCAGCAACCCACTGGGGGTTGTTAATTCACCCCTCCACTTT. It is translated as CASNPLGVVNSPLHF. The chain employs TRBV6-1 and TRBJ1-6; maybe TRBD1 (5 bases). The germline V and J ends were trimmed by 7 bases and 6 bases, with 16 bases remaining between them. CDR3 size: 15 residues. The germline gives CDR1 MNHNS, CDR2 SASEGT.